This entry lists 2 T cell receptor beta chains sequenced from one sample in a study of neurological immune-mediated disorders. One entry per CDR3 protein results from TCRdb running MiXCR on the 5' RACE reads. The data hold 35,000 to 50,000 distinct CDR3 sequences, with roughly 2.5% observed a single time. The sample taken for sequencing was PBMCs. These receptors all come from a man aged 45-65 years with multiple sclerosis.

Ten or more counts support this clonotype. This chain connects TRBV5-1 to TRBJ2-5; D is perhaps TRBD2 (5 bases). This CDR3 spans 14 amino acids. Trimming cost V 6 bases and J 5 bases, with 17 bases left between them. Germline V lookup: CDR1 SGHRS, CDR2 YFSETQ. The CDR3 nucleotides read TGCGCCAGCACCTTAAACGGGATGGTGGAGACCCAGTACTTC. This sequence encodes CASTLNGMVETQYF.

This clonotype showed up many times. The rearrangement links TRBV19 to TRBJ1-1; the match to TRBD1 covers 7 bases. The trim removed 6 bases at V and 3 bases at J, leaving 7 bases unmatched. In germline, CDR1 is LNHDA, CDR2 SQIVND (reference sequence). The CDR3 totals 14 residues. The CDR3: CASRDPGQYTEAFF. In nucleotides, the CDR3 is TGTGCCAGTAGGGACCCGGGACAGTACACTGAAGCTTTCTTT.